This paragraph reports one T cell receptor beta chain. Its antigen is as yet unknown. J was trimmed by 5 bases and V by 2 bases; bases with no gene match: 5. CDR1 ENHRY and CDR2 SYGVKD come from the germline V gene. This CDR3 is built from 14 residues. The PCR employed 60 Vbeta primers together with 13 Jbeta primers. Clones were read by immunoSEQ multiplex PCR, and TCRdb kept only the in-frame ones, dropping some. There are roughly 140,000 clones in the sample; 75% to 85% occur only once, and under 8% lies in the top ten. This entry comes from a study of cytomegalovirus exposure and HLA in healthy donors. Study conclusions and caveats: An analysis done earlier found most TCR beta V segments productive about 87% or about 30% of the time.

Specimen: PBMCs. This sequence originates from a man aged 50 to 59 in good health and CMV-seropositive. The chain recombines TRBV10-3 with TRBJ2-5, with 7 bases aligning to TRBD1. CDR3 sequence reads: CAISEGQVQETQYF. Written as DNA, the CDR3 is TGTGCCATCAGTGAGGGACAGGTTCAGGAGACCCAGTACTTC.